This record covers a single T cell receptor (beta chain). These data are taken from a study of blood T cell repertoires in COVID-19. Repertoires were generated with immunoSEQ multiplex PCR, while TCRdb's copy carries only in-frame clones and drops some. The table records 80,000 to 100,000 clones, 60% to 85% of them present only once. Trimming took off 3 bases at V and 3 bases at J, with 9 bases between the two ends. The CDR3 is made up of 13 amino acids. Looked up from germline, CDR1 is SGDLS and CDR2 is YYNGEE. The specimen was peripheral blood. The chain links TRBV9 to TRBJ2-5; D is ambiguous. The origin of this receptor is a man aged 50 to 60 who had recovered from COVID-19. CDR3 in amino acids: CASSGLTKETQYF. The CDR3 bases are TGTGCCAGCAGCGGGTTAACTAAAGAGACCCAGTACTTC.